This T cell receptor beta chain was obtained from a study of TIL therapy for anti-PD-1-resistant metastatic lung cancer (dated by TCRdb to the early 2020s). Turning to the overall study: Before any PD-1/PD-L1 blockade was given, tumors were harvested, nivolumab was then administered, and patients who progressed went on to receive lymphodepletion, an infusion of expanded TIL, and IL-2. A median age of about 59 years (range about 38-80) and a median tumor PD-L1 proportion score of 6% to 7% were recorded among enrolled patients. Most of the cohort had lung adenocarcinoma, a handful of tumors were EGFR-mutant and two were ALK-rearranged, and half of the patients were current or former smokers. A median non-synonymous tumor mutation burden of about 1.6 mutations per megabase was determined across the cohort by whole-exome sequencing. Tumor and peripheral blood T cell receptor beta sequencing was used to track clonotypes across tumor, expanded TIL product and serial blood samples.

According to the study, the label for this sample's time point signals: pre-treatment sample, taken before nivolumab and TIL therapy. Adults with stage 4 NSCLC were enrolled in a dual-center phase I trial from October 2017 to early 2020. The samples were drawn from an open-label, single-arm phase I trial testing tumor-infiltrating lymphocyte therapy combined with nivolumab in advanced non-small cell lung cancer. Blood mononuclear cells from EDTA tubes were separated on a Ficoll gradient and snap-frozen as pellets, and DNA was extracted from the cells using a Qiagen mini-prep kit. TCR beta CDR3 regions were amplified from genomic DNA by bias-controlled multiplex PCR with the immunoSEQ v3 hsTCRB kit. TCR libraries were sequenced on an Illumina NextSeq 500 to 1.5 million to 2 million read pairs for survey level or 5-6 million for deep level. As for the original processing: Clonality was reported by immunoSEQ Analyzer software, which also assigned V, D and J genes and filtered out non-productive sequences. Repertoires were compared using productive Simpson clonality and Morisita overlap index of productive TRB rearrangements between infused TIL and blood. For each clone in blood, the absolute clonotype count was estimated by multiplying the lymphocyte count by the CD3+ fraction and by the clone's productive frequency. TCRdb holds this immuneACCESS table with in-frame rearrangements only. Some clones are missing; in checked studies, unresolved V genes explain under half, and the rest has no known cause. V and J calls and clone size come straight from that table; D and trimming were deduced from the DNA. The sample contains about 59,000 clones, more than 80% of them found a single time. Less than 3.5% of the sample is in the top ten clones.

General conclusions and limits of the study: Because the cohort was highly selected, with more treatment-naive, never-smoker and oncogene-addicted patients than is typical, generalizability is limited. Infused TIL clonotypes partially replaced the baseline peripheral repertoire then decayed over months, with no apparent association between persistence and response. The study protocol defined all tumor marker inferences as exploratory.

This clone was seen a few times. This receptor's antigen is unknown. Within one base of it there is no much larger clone, and no base qualities were kept. The CDR3 numbers 15 residues from cysteine through phenylalanine. CDR3 DNA is the only sequence kept; it has 45 bases, read in frame from the first base. The germline V gene sets CDR1 to SNHLY and CDR2 to FYNNEI. V trim: 6 bases; J trim: 3 bases; unmatched bases: 7. Sequenced material: blood, taken at baseline. The chain is encoded by TRBV2 joined to TRBJ2-5; the junction holds 10 bases that match TRBD2. This TCR came from a person between 25 and 80 years old with non-small cell lung cancer. The sequenced DNA is TGTGCCAGCAGGGTTGGGACTAGCGCAAAAGAGACCCAGTACTTC. Translation gives CASRVGTSAKETQYF.